The 22 T cell receptor beta chains below all came from one sample that was sequenced in a study of shared T cell receptors in the human thymus. Repertoires were generated with immunoSEQ multiplex PCR, while TCRdb's copy carries only in-frame clones and drops some. Here the sample spans 650,000 to 950,000 clones, approximately 83% being singletons. These data also featured in a second study, about human thymus T cells.

Sequenced: thymocytes. Receptor source: a girl less than two years old with a congenital heart defect.

V gene TRBV5-6 combines with J gene TRBJ1-1; TRBD1 matches at 8 bases. From germline, CDR1 is SGHDT and CDR2 YYEEEE. V dropped 3 bases and J dropped 3; count of bases not matched to a gene: 1. This CDR3 contains 13 residues. As DNA, the CDR3 is TGTGCCAGCAGCTCAGGGGGCGACACTGAAGCTTTCTTT. Its protein is CASSSGGDTEAFF.

The chain uses TRBV4-1 and TRBJ1-1; no clear D gene. The CDR3 spans 13 residues. Germline values: CDR1 MGHRA, CDR2 YSYEKL. V lost 5 bases to trimming and J lost 4 bases, with 11 bases between them. DNA of the CDR3: TGCGCCAGCAGCTACCACATTGGCACTGAAGCTTTCTTT. It specifies CASSYHIGTEAFF.

The sample holds a few counts of this clone. The rearrangement joins TRBV5-8 to TRBJ1-4; 7 nucleotides agree with TRBD1. This CDR3 region has 13 residues. Losses at the gene ends were 4 bases for V and 7 bases for J; bases not matched to a gene: 4. Germline V gene sequence: CDR1 SGHTS, CDR2 YDEGEE. For the CDR3, the DNA is TGTGCCAGCAGCCAGGGGGTTGGTGAAAAACTGTTTTTT. Amino acid sequence: CASSQGVGEKLFF.

Of note for this clone: This CDR3 is also generated by other DNA sequences in the sample. The chain links TRBV4-1 to TRBJ1-6; weak D call: TRBD1 (5 bases). Germline V gene lookup returns CDR1 MGHRA and CDR2 YSYEKL. Trimming pared 1 base from V and 5 bases from J, leaving 9 bases between. This CDR3 region has 15 residues. The CDR3 DNA sequence: TGCGCCAGCAGCCAAGGCGGGGGTAATAATTCACCCCTCCACTTT. This sequence encodes CASSQGGGNNSPLHF.

The V and J genes are TRBV9 and TRBJ2-7, with 7 bases identical to TRBD1. The CDR3 loop spans 16 amino acids. CDR1 SGDLS and CDR2 YYNGEE come from the germline V gene. The trim removed 5 bases at V and 4 bases at J, leaving 15 bases unmatched. The CDR3, as DNA: TGTGCCAGCAGTTACCACCCCGACAGGGCCTTGTACGAGCAGTACTTC. Protein product: CASSYHPDRALYEQYF. The full variable domain, with the rest looked up from reference TRBV9 and TRBJ2-7, is DSGVTQTPKHLITATGQRVTLRCSPRSGDLSVYWYQQSLDQGLQFLIQYYNGEERAKGNILERFSAQQFPDLHSELNLSSLELGDSALYFCASSYHPDRALYEQYFGPGTRLTVT.

The rearrangement links TRBV5-6 to TRBJ2-7; D might be TRBD2 (6 bases). The CDR3 is 15 residues long. Trimming pared 0 bases from V and 6 bases from J, leaving 16 bases between. The germline gives CDR1 SGHDT, CDR2 YYEEEE. CDR3 amino acids: CASSLDVSGESEQYF. CDR3 nucleotides: TGTGCCAGCAGCTTGGATGTTTCGGGGGAAAGCGAGCAGTACTTC.

V gene TRBV11-2 combines with J gene TRBJ2-3, with 9 bases fitting TRBD2. V shed 8 bases, J shed 0 bases, and the junction held 6 bases outside the gene matches. This CDR3 is built from 15 residues. Germline-derived CDR1 and CDR2 are SGHAT and FQNNGV. Written as DNA, the CDR3 is TGTGCCAGCGTAGAGGGACTAGCTAGCACAGATACGCAGTATTTT. Translation gives CASVEGLASTDTQYF.

This chain connects TRBV29-1 to TRBJ1-1; no clear D gene. V dropped 3 bases and J dropped 7 bases, with 15 bases sitting between them. Looked up from germline, CDR1 is SQVTM and CDR2 is ANQGSEA. The CDR3 spans 13 residues. The CDR3: CSVDTESLFEAFF. Written as DNA, the CDR3 is TGCAGCGTTGATACAGAAAGCCTTTTTGAAGCTTTCTTT. Supplemented by reference TRBV29-1 and TRBJ1-1, the full variable domain reads SAVISQKPSRDICQRGTSLTIQCQVDSQVTMMFWYRQQPGQSLTLIATANQGSEATYESGFVIDKFPISRPNLTFSTLTVSNMSPEDSSIYLCSVDTESLFEAFFGQGTRLTVV.

The chain uses TRBV28 and TRBJ1-4; possible D gene TRBD1, 6 bases. There are 16 residues in the CDR3. Germline V lookup: CDR1 MDHEN, CDR2 SYDVKM. The V and J ends lost 7 bases and 14 bases respectively, with 29 bases between them. The CDR3 DNA follows: TGTGCCAGCATGAAACAGGGATATAATGAAAAAGTCGGGCTGTTTTTT. It codes for CASMKQGYNEKVGLFF. Drawing the rest from reference TRBV28 and TRBJ1-4, the complete variable domain is DVKVTQSSRYLVKRTGEKVFLECVQDMDHENMFWYRQDPGLGLRLIYFSYDVKMKEKGDIPEGYSVSREKKERFSLILESASTNQTSMYLCASMKQGYNEKVGLFFGSGTQLSVL.

V and J are TRBV2 and TRBJ2-7; 8 bases agree with TRBD1. Per the germline V gene, CDR1 is SNHLY and CDR2 is FYNNEI. This CDR3 comprises 15 residues. V shed 0 bases, J shed 2 bases, and the junction held 3 bases outside the gene matches. The CDR3 DNA is TGTGCCAGCAGTGAAGCAGGGACAGGTACCTACGAGCAGTACTTC. Protein sequence: CASSEAGTGTYEQYF.

The chain recombines TRBV27 with TRBJ2-3; maybe TRBD2 (5 bases). This CDR3 has 15 amino acids. Germline V gene lookup returns CDR1 MNHEY and CDR2 SMNVEV (reference sequence). Trimming took 3 bases from V and 1 from J, leaving 11 bases between them. CDR3 nucleotide sequence: TGTGCCAGCAGTTTGACCCTACTAGGCACAGATACGCAGTATTTT. Its protein is CASSLTLLGTDTQYF.

This clone was observed a few times. CDR3 sequence reads: CASSFQGVYTEAFF. CDR3 bases: TGTGCCAGCAGTTTTCAGGGGGTGTACACTGAAGCTTTCTTT. This sequence joins TRBV27 and TRBJ1-1, with 7 bases that match TRBD1. Germline loops: CDR1 MNHEY, CDR2 SMNVEV (reference sequence). V trimming: 3 bases; J trimming: 3 bases; junction bases outside the gene matches: 4. The CDR3 has 14 residues.

The chain employs TRBV2 and TRBJ1-2, with 11 bases fitting TRBD1. The CDR3 is made up of 16 amino acids. With 3 bases clipped from V and 5 bases from J, the junction kept 8 bases outside the gene matches. Germline-derived CDR1 and CDR2 are SNHLY and FYNNEI. The CDR3 coding sequence is TGTGCCAGCAGTGACCCTGGGACAGGGGGGGGGTATGGCTACACCTTC. Protein product: CASSDPGTGGGYGYTF.

The rearrangement uses TRBV5-6 and TRBJ2-2; D is possibly TRBD2 (5 bases). Germline-derived CDR1 and CDR2 are SGHDT and YYEEEE. The CDR3 spans 14 residues. Trimming removed 0 bases from V and 5 bases from J, with 8 bases in between. CDR3: CASSLVPGTGELFF. DNA for the CDR3: TGTGCCAGCAGCTTGGTGCCGGGAACCGGGGAGCTGTTTTTT.

The gene calls are TRBV14 and TRBJ1-2; D is possibly TRBD1 (6 bases). The CDR3 loop spans 13 amino acids. The germline gives CDR1 SGHDN, CDR2 FVKESK. Between the trimmed V and J ends, which lost 2 bases and 8 bases, there was a span of 12 bases. The chain's CDR3 is CASSQYSGDGYTF. Here the CDR3 DNA reads TGTGCCAGCAGCCAATATTCAGGGGACGGCTACACCTTC.

This chain joins TRBV4-1 and TRBJ1-6, with D uncertain. CDR3 size: 15 residues. Germline loops: CDR1 MGHRA, CDR2 YSYEKL. Trimming cost V 7 bases and J 9 bases, with 19 bases left between them. CDR3 DNA: TGCGCCAGCACAGAAGAGGGTAGGGTAGGTTCACCCCTCCACTTT. Amino acids: CASTEEGRVGSPLHF.

In nucleotides, the CDR3 is TGTGCCAGTAGTATTGGGCCCGGGACAGGGTGTTGCAATCAGCCCCAGCATTTT. Its translation: CASSIGPGTGCCNQPQHF. This sequence joins TRBV19 and TRBJ1-5; 9 nucleotides line up with TRBD1. Looked up from germline, CDR1 is LNHDA and CDR2 is SQIVND (reference sequence). V shed 3 bases, J shed 2 bases, and the junction held 11 bases outside the gene matches. This CDR3 contains 18 residues.

The J gene is TRBJ1-1, the V gene TRBV30, with a tentative D call TRBD1 (6 bases). Trimming removed 5 bases at V and 1 base at J, with 8 bases between. Germline lookup yields CDR1 GTSNPN and CDR2 SVGIG (reference sequence). This CDR3 has 12 amino acids. This CDR3 is CAWLDRNTEAFF. CDR3 sequence (DNA): TGTGCCTGGCTGGACAGGAACACTGAAGCTTTCTTT.

V gene TRBV27 combines with J gene TRBJ1-3; 7 bases are shared with TRBD1. The V gene's germline CDR1 is MNHEY and CDR2 SMNVEV (reference sequence). This CDR3 is built from 14 residues. The J segment lost 5 bases and the V segment lost 3 bases, leaving 4 bases of the junction unmatched. In DNA form, the CDR3 reads TGTGCCAGCAGTTTCGCAGGGGGGAGAAACACCATATATTTT. Protein sequence: CASSFAGGRNTIYF.

The rearrangement links TRBV28 to TRBJ2-5; weak D call: TRBD1 (6 bases). Germline CDR1 is MDHEN and CDR2 is SYDVKM. There are 13 residues in the CDR3. V dropped 5 bases and J dropped 1 base, with 8 bases sitting between them. CDR3 bases: TGTGCCAGCAGTGGACAGACCCAAGAGACCCAGTACTTC. It translates to CASSGQTQETQYF.

This clone was picked up one time. The chain recombines TRBV28 with TRBJ1-1; possibly TRBD1 for D (5 bases). The CDR3 covers 16 residues. Germline V gene sequence: CDR1 MDHEN, CDR2 SYDVKM. Trimming removed 6 bases at V and 0 bases at J, with 17 bases between. The chain's CDR3 is CASRAGRKFMNTEAFF. The CDR3 nucleotides are TGTGCCAGCAGGGCGGGACGTAAGTTCATGAACACTGAAGCTTTCTTT.

Written as DNA, the CDR3 is TGTGCCAGCAGCGTAGACGGCCAGGGGACCGGGGAGCTGTTTTTT. This encodes CASSVDGQGTGELFF. The chain joins TRBV9 to TRBJ2-2; D might be TRBD1 (6 bases). The V gene lost 0 bases and the J gene lost 5 bases, with 11 bases spanning the gap. This CDR3 has 15 amino acids. Germline assignment: CDR1 SGDLS and CDR2 YYNGEE.